This T cell receptor (beta chain) was documented in a study of response to subunit inactivated influenza vaccine. V lost 3 bases, J lost 7 bases, and 18 bases lay in between. This CDR3 comprises 16 residues. CDR1 is SEHNR and CDR2 is FQNEAQ in the germline V gene (reference sequence). The study's findings and limits: Only a handful of new T cells, the authors suggested, are recruited with each seasonal influenza vaccination.

TCRdb reprocessed the RT-PCR reads via MiXCR and lists one record per CDR3 protein. Altogether around 850,000 distinct CDR3 sequences are present, 18% being singletons, with the ten largest covering approximately 10%. About this clonotype itself: No antigen is known for it.

The sequence came from a man aged 45 to 65 who received an inactivated influenza vaccine. The chain couples TRBV7-9 to TRBJ2-2, with D perhaps matching TRBD2 (5 bases). Here the sequenced sample was PBMCs from blood, taken 4 to 6 days after vaccination. The CDR3 DNA reads as TGTGCCAGCAGCTTTAGTATAAGCGGTAACGGCGGGGAGCTGTTTTTT. This encodes CASSFSISGNGGELFF.